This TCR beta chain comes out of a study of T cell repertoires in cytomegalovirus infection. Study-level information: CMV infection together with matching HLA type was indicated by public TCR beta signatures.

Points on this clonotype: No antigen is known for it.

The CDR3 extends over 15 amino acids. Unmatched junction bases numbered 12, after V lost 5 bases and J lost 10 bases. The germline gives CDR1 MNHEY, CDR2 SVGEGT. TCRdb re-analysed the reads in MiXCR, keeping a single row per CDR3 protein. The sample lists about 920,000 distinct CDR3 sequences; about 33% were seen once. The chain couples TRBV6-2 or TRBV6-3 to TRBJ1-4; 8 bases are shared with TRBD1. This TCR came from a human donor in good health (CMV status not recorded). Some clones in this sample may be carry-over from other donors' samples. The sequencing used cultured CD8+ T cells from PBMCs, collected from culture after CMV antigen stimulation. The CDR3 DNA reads TGTGCCAGCAGTCCAGGGGGCCAGGAGTTTGGAAAACTGTTTTTT. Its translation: CASSPGGQEFGKLFF.